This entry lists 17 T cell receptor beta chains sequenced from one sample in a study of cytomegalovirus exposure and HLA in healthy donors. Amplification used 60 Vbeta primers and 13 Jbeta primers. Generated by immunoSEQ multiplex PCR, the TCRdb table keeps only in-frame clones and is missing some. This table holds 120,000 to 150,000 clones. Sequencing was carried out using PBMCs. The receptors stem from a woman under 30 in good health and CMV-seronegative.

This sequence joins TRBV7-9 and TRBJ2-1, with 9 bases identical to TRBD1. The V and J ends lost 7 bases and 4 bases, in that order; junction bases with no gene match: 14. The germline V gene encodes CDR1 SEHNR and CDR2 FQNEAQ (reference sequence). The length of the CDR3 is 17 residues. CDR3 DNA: TGTGCCAGCACTTTAAACAGGGGGCGGGTAATGTACAATGAGCAGTTCTTC. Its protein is CASTLNRGRVMYNEQFF. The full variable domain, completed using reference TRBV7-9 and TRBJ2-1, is DTGVSQNPRHKITKRGQNVTFRCDPISEHNRLYWYRQTLGQGPEFLTYFQNEAQLEKSRLLSDRFSAERPKGSFSTLEIQRTEQGDSAMYLCASTLNRGRVMYNEQFFGPGTRLTVL.

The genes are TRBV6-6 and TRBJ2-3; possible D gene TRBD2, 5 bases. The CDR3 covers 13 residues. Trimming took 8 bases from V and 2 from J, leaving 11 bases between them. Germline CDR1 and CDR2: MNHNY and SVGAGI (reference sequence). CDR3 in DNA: TGTGCCAGCGCCAGGACTGTCACAGATACGCAGTATTTT. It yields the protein CASARTVTDTQYF.

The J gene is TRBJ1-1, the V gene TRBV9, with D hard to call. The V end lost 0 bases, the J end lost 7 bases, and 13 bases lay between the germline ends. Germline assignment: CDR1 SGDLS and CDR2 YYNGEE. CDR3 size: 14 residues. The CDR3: CASSVGPLGGEAFF. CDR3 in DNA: TGTGCCAGCAGCGTAGGCCCCCTTGGAGGTGAAGCTTTCTTT. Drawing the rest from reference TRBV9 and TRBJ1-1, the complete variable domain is DSGVTQTPKHLITATGQRVTLRCSPRSGDLSVYWYQQSLDQGLQFLIQYYNGEERAKGNILERFSAQQFPDLHSELNLSSLELGDSALYFCASSVGPLGGEAFFGQGTRLTVV.

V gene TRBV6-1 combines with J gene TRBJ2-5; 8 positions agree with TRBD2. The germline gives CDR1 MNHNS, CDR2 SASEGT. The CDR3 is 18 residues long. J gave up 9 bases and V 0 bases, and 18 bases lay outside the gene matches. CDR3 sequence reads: CASSEAFSLGAGGGAQYF. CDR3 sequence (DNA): TGTGCCAGCAGTGAAGCATTTTCTCTTGGGGCGGGAGGTGGGGCCCAGTACTTC.

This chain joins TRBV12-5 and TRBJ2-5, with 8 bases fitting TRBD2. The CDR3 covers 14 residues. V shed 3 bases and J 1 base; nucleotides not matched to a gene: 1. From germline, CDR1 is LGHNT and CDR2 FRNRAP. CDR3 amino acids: CASGLTSGQETQYF. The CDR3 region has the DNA TGTGCTAGTGGTTTAACTAGCGGCCAAGAGACCCAGTACTTC.

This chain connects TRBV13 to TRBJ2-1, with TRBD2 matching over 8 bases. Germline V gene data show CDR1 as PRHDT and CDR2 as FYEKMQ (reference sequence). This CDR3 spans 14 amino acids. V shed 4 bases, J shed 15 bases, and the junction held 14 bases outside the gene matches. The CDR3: CASSSGLAVGGRFF. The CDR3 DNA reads TGTGCCAGCAGCTCCGGACTAGCTGTGGGCGGACGGTTCTTC.

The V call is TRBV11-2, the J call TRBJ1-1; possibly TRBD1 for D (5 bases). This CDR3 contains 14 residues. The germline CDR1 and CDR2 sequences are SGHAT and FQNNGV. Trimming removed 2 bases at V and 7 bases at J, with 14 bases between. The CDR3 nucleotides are TGTGCCAGCAGCTTACCTAGACAGAAGAATGAAGCTTTCTTT. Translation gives CASSLPRQKNEAFF. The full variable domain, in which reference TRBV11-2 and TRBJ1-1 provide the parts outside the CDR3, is EAGVAQSPRYKIIEKRQSVAFWCNPISGHATLYWYQQILGQGPKLLIQFQNNGVVDDSQLPKDRFSAERLKGVDSTLKIQPAKLEDSAVYLCASSLPRQKNEAFFGQGTRLTVV.

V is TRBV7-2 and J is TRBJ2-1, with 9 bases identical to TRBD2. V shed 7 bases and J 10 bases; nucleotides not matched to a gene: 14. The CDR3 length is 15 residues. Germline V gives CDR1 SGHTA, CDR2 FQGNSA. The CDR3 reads CASNFNGLASEEQFF. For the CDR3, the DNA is TGTGCCAGCAACTTCAACGGACTAGCGTCGGAGGAGCAGTTCTTC.

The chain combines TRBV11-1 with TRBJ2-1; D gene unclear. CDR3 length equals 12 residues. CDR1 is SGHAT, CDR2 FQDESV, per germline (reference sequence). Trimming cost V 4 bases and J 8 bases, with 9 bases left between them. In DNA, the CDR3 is TGTGCCAGCAGCTACGGTCGCGATGAGCAGTTCTTC. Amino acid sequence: CASSYGRDEQFF.

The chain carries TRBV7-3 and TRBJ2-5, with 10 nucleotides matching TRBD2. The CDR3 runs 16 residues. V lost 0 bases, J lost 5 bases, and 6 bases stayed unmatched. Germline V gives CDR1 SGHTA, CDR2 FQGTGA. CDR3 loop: CASSLTASGRRETQYF. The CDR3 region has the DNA TGTGCCAGCAGCTTAACGGCTAGCGGGAGACGGGAGACCCAGTACTTC.

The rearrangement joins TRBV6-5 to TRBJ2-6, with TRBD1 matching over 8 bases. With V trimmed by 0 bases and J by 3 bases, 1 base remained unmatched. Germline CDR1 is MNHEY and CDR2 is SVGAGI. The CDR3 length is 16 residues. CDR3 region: CASSYSTGDGANVLTF. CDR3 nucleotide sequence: TGTGCCAGCAGTTACTCGACAGGGGATGGGGCCAACGTCCTGACTTTC.

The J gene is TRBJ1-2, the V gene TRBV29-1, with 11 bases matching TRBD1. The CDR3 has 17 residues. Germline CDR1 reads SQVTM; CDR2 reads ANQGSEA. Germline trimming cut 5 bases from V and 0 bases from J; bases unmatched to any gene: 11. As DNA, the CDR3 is TGCAGCGTTCTAAACCCCGGGACAGGGGGAGCTAACTATGGCTACACCTTC. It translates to CSVLNPGTGGANYGYTF. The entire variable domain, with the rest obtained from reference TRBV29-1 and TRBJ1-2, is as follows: SAVISQKPSRDICQRGTSLTIQCQVDSQVTMMFWYRQQPGQSLTLIATANQGSEATYESGFVIDKFPISRPNLTFSTLTVSNMSPEDSSIYLCSVLNPGTGGANYGYTFGSGTRLTVV.

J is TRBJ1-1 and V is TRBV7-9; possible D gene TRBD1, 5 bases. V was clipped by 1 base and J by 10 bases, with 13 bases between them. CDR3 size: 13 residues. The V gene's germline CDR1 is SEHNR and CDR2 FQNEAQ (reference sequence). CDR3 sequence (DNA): TGTGCCAGCAGCTTAGAGATCAGGGAAGGAGCTTTCTTT. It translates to CASSLEIREGAFF.

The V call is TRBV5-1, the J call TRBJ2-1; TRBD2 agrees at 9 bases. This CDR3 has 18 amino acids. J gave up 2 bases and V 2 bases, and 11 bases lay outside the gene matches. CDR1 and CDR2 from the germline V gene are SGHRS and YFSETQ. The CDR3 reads CASSFMGSGSTAYNEQFF. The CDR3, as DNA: TGCGCCAGCAGCTTTATGGGTAGCGGGAGCACCGCCTACAATGAGCAGTTCTTC.

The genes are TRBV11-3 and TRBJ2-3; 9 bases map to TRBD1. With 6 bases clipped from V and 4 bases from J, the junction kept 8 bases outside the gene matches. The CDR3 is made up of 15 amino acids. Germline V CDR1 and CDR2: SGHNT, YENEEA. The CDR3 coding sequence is TGTGCCAGCAGTTATACAGGGGGCCGGCCAGATACGCAGTATTTT. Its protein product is CASSYTGGRPDTQYF. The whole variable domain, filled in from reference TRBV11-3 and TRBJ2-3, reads EAGVVQSPRYKIIEKKQPVAFWCNPISGHNTLYWYLQNLGQGPELLIRYENEEAVDDSQLPKDRFSAERLKGVDSTLKIQPAELGDSAVYLCASSYTGGRPDTQYFGPGTRLTVL.

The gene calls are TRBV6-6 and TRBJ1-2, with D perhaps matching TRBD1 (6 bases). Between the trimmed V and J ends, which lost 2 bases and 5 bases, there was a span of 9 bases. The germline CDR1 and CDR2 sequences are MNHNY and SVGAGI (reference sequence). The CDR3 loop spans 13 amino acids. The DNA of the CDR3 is TGTGCCAGCAGTTACAACAGGGAATATGGCTACACCTTC. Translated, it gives CASSYNREYGYTF.

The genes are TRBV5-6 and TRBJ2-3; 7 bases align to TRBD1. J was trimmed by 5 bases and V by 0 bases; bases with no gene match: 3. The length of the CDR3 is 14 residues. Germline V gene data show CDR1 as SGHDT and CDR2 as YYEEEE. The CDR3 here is CASSLGQGVDTQYF. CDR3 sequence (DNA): TGTGCCAGCAGCTTGGGGCAGGGGGTAGATACGCAGTATTTT.